Each of the 25 T cell receptor beta chains below was sequenced from the same sample in a study of CD8+ T cells in alopecia areata. Reverse transcription of extracted RNA yielded cDNA, which provided the sequencing template. Using immunoSEQ multiplex PCR, the repertoire was profiled, and TCRdb retains in-frame clones only, with some absent. This sample has 110,000 to 150,000 clones; around 62% occur once, and the top ten carry about 40%. Sequencing was performed on CD8+ T cells sorted from blood. These receptors originate from a human donor in good health.

The chain recombines TRBV27 with TRBJ2-5; 10 bases align to TRBD2. Germline V gene data show CDR1 as MNHEY and CDR2 as SMNVEV (reference sequence). The CDR3 is 15 residues long. V lost 5 bases and J lost 5; bases outside the gene matches: 8. The CDR3 DNA sequence: TGTGCCAGCAGTCCGGCTAGCGGGAGTAGTGAGACCCAGTACTTC. Its translation: CASSPASGSSETQYF.

This chain connects TRBV5-1 to TRBJ1-5; no definite D call. This CDR3 has 13 residues. The germline CDR1 and CDR2 sequences are SGHRS and YFSETQ. V lost 0 bases and J lost 3, with 4 bases in between. Here the CDR3 DNA reads TGCGCCAGCAGCTTGGGCTTCAATCAGCCCCAGCATTTT. Residues: CASSLGFNQPQHF.

Here the CDR3 reads CASSLAGGANQPQHF. CDR3 bases: TGTGCCAGCAGCTTGGCCGGGGGTGCTAATCAGCCCCAGCATTTT. V is TRBV5-5 and J is TRBJ1-5; a possible D gene is TRBD1 (5 bases). Germline V CDR1 and CDR2: SGHKS, YYEKEE (reference sequence). The CDR3 loop spans 15 amino acids. The V and J ends lost 0 bases and 4 bases respectively, with 11 bases between them.

This clone was picked up a small number of times. This CDR3 reads CASSYQGSSTDTQYF. DNA for the CDR3: TGTGCCAGCAGCTACCAGGGTTCTAGCACAGATACGCAGTATTTT. The gene calls are TRBV7-9 and TRBJ2-3; a possible D gene is TRBD1 (5 bases). This CDR3 spans 15 amino acids. V was shortened by 4 bases and J by 0 bases, with 11 bases between the two germline ends. Germline-derived CDR1 and CDR2 are SEHNR and FQNEAQ (reference sequence).

The CDR3 sequence: CASSPSGTTNGYTF. The CDR3 coding sequence is TGTGCCAGCAGTCCATCCGGGACAACTAATGGCTACACCTTC. This chain connects TRBV28 to TRBJ1-2; D is possibly TRBD1 (6 bases). The CDR3 runs to 14 residues. Germline CDR1 is MDHEN and CDR2 is SYDVKM. Trimming shortened V by 5 bases and J by 6 bases, and 16 bases separated the two germline ends.

The gene calls are TRBV7-9 and TRBJ2-1, with TRBD2 identical over 14 bases. This CDR3 is 17 amino acids long. With 5 bases clipped from V and 5 bases from J, the junction kept 8 bases outside the gene matches. Germline V gene data show CDR1 as SEHNR and CDR2 as FQNEAQ (reference sequence). CDR3 sequence: CASSQGLAGVPDNEQFF. The CDR3 region has the DNA TGTGCCAGCAGCCAGGGACTAGCGGGAGTACCGGACAATGAGCAGTTCTTC.

DNA of the CDR3: TGTGCCAGCAGTGCAGGGAATAACTATGGCTACACCTTC. It specifies CASSAGNNYGYTF. The chain links TRBV25-1 to TRBJ1-2; perhaps TRBD1 as D (5 bases). The CDR3 loop spans 13 amino acids. Germline V gives CDR1 MGHDK, CDR2 SYGVNS. The V end lost 4 bases, the J end lost 1 base, and 7 bases lay between the germline ends.

The chain has TRBV29-1 and TRBJ2-2; maybe TRBD2 (6 bases). The V end was cut by 0 bases, the J end by 8 bases, with 13 bases between. The CDR3 extends over 14 amino acids. The V gene's germline CDR1 is SQVTM and CDR2 ANQGSEA. DNA for the CDR3: TGCAGCGTTGAAGATAGTAAGGGACTGGGGGAGCTGTTTTTT. Translated: CSVEDSKGLGELFF.

The table lists this clone with a few counts. This chain links TRBV29-1 with TRBJ2-7, with D perhaps assigned TRBD1 or TRBD2 (7 bases each). Germline V lookup: CDR1 SQVTM, CDR2 ANQGSEA. The CDR3 is 17 residues long. V was trimmed by 4 bases and J by 0 bases, leaving 22 bases between them. The CDR3 region has the DNA TGCAGCGTTGTGGGCAGGGGGGGCGCGAAGTCCTCCTACGAGCAGTACTTC. Translated, it gives CSVVGRGGAKSSYEQYF.

This chain joins TRBV10-1 and TRBJ2-7, with D perhaps TRBD1 or TRBD2 (5 bases each). V was clipped by 4 bases and J by 0 bases, with 7 bases between them. CDR3 length: 13 amino acids. Germline CDR1 reads WNHNN; CDR2 reads SYGVQD (reference sequence). This CDR3 is CASSAGLSYEQYF. The CDR3 coding sequence is TGCGCCAGCAGTGCGGGGCTCTCCTACGAGCAGTACTTC.

This clone appeared a few times. The chain joins TRBV13 to TRBJ2-5; unclear D gene. The CDR3 sequence is 13 residues long. Per germline, CDR1 PRHDT and CDR2 FYEKMQ (reference sequence). Trimming stripped 6 bases from V and 5 bases from J, with 13 bases between. The CDR3 sequence: CASSASPKETQYF. The CDR3 coding sequence is TGTGCCAGCAGTGCCAGCCCAAAGGAGACCCAGTACTTC.

This clone was counted between two and nine times. The chain links TRBV29-1 to TRBJ2-1; either TRBD1 or TRBD2 may supply D (5 bases each). Germline CDR1 and CDR2: SQVTM and ANQGSEA. The V end lost 1 base, the J end lost 9 bases, and 16 bases lay between the germline ends. CDR3 length equals 14 residues. CDR3 bases: TGCAGCGTTGAAGGGGACGGGTATGGCGGTGAGCAGTTCTTC. Protein sequence: CSVEGDGYGGEQFF.

The chain uses TRBV7-8 and TRBJ2-7; possibly TRBD2 for D (5 bases). The CDR3 length is 15 residues. V was clipped by 2 bases and J by 2 bases, with 13 bases between them. Germline V CDR1 and CDR2: SGHVS, FQNEAQ. In nucleotides, the CDR3 is TGTGCCAGCAGCTTAAATTCGGGATCCACCTACGAGCAGTACTTC. Protein product: CASSLNSGSTYEQYF.

This clone has only one observation. V usage is TRBV4-1 and J usage is TRBJ2-1; TRBD2 agrees at 8 bases. Germline values: CDR1 MGHRA, CDR2 YSYEKL. The ends lost 4 bases at V and 4 bases at J; junction bases unmatched: 9. CDR3 length: 16 amino acids. CDR3 in DNA: TGCGCCAGCAGCCTGTTGGCGGGAGGTACTTACAATGAGCAGTTCTTC. This encodes CASSLLAGGTYNEQFF.

The genes are TRBV6-5 and TRBJ2-7; either TRBD1 or TRBD2 may fit D (5 bases each). Germline lookup yields CDR1 MNHEY and CDR2 SVGAGI. The CDR3 consists of 15 residues. V was trimmed by 1 base and J by 7 bases, leaving 17 bases between them. The CDR3 sequence is CASSYLGYNEGEQYF. The DNA of the CDR3 is TGTGCCAGCAGTTACTTGGGATATAACGAGGGGGAGCAGTACTTC.

The chain links TRBV13 to TRBJ2-5; 9 positions match TRBD2. CDR1 and CDR2 from the germline V gene are PRHDT and FYEKMQ (reference sequence). The CDR3 is made up of 15 amino acids. V gave up 8 bases and J gave up 2 bases; unmatched junction bases: 9. CDR3 in DNA: TGTGCCAGCGGGTTAGCGGGAGCCTCTCAAGAGACCCAGTACTTC. Protein product: CASGLAGASQETQYF. The whole variable domain, filled in from reference TRBV13 and TRBJ2-5, reads AAGVIQSPRHLIKEKRETATLKCYPIPRHDTVYWYQQGPGQDPQFLISFYEKMQSDKGSIPDRFSAQQFSDYHSELNMSSLELGDSALYFCASGLAGASQETQYFGPGTRLLVL.

This sequence joins TRBV13 and TRBJ2-6; possibly TRBD2 for D (5 bases). The V gene lost 5 bases and the J gene lost 0 bases, with 8 bases spanning the gap. This CDR3 spans 15 amino acids. Germline V gives CDR1 PRHDT, CDR2 FYEKMQ (reference sequence). The CDR3 nucleotides are TGTGCCAGCAGCCCCCGGGGCTCTGGGGCCAACGTCCTGACTTTC. Translating it yields CASSPRGSGANVLTF.

The chain has TRBV4-1 and TRBJ2-1; D ambiguous. V dropped 3 bases and J dropped 2 bases, with 11 bases sitting between them. The germline gives CDR1 MGHRA, CDR2 YSYEKL. This CDR3 has 15 amino acids. This CDR3 reads CASSQRTDAYNEQFF. The CDR3 coding sequence is TGCGCCAGCAGCCAGCGGACCGACGCCTACAATGAGCAGTTCTTC.

This chain uses TRBV12-5 with TRBJ2-2, with 8 bases lining up with TRBD2. J was trimmed by 2 bases and V by 0 bases; bases with no gene match: 8. The CDR3 has 18 amino acids. Per germline, CDR1 LGHNT and CDR2 FRNRAP. CDR3 bases: TGTGCTAGTGGTTTGGTACGAGAGCGGGAGTACAACACCGGGGAGCTGTTTTTT. As protein: CASGLVREREYNTGELFF.

The CDR3 region is CASSFGQADYGYTF. The CDR3 DNA follows: TGTGCCAGCAGTTTTGGACAGGCTGACTATGGCTACACCTTC. The chain has TRBV27 and TRBJ1-2, with 7 bases that match TRBD1. The CDR3 runs to 14 residues. J lost 3 bases, V lost 3 bases, and 4 bases had no gene match. Germline V gives CDR1 MNHEY, CDR2 SMNVEV (reference sequence).

Only a few counts were recorded for this clone. The V call is TRBV20-1, the J call TRBJ1-2, with D maybe TRBD1 (5 bases). The CDR3 has 11 amino acids. Germline loops: CDR1 DFQATT, CDR2 SNEGSKA (reference sequence). V dropped 8 bases and J dropped 7 bases, with 14 bases sitting between them. The CDR3 DNA reads TGCAGTTCCCCCGGGGGGATTGGCTACACCTTC. Protein: CSSPGGIGYTF.

The chain combines TRBV29-1 with TRBJ1-2, with D unclear. V gave up 1 base and J gave up 3 bases, with 9 bases separating them. CDR3 length: 13 residues. Germline V gene lookup returns CDR1 SQVTM and CDR2 ANQGSEA. The CDR3 DNA is TGCAGCGTTGAAGGGGGATCGGACTATGGCTACACCTTC. The encoded protein is CSVEGGSDYGYTF.

The J gene is TRBJ2-7, the V gene TRBV4-1; 9 bases map to TRBD1. Germline CDR1 and CDR2: MGHRA and YSYEKL. Trimming removed 4 bases from V and 0 bases from J; junction bases left unmatched: 10. The CDR3 runs to 17 residues. Here the CDR3 reads CASSLRPGTGNSYEQYF. The DNA for the CDR3 is TGCGCCAGCAGCCTCCGTCCCGGGACAGGGAACTCCTACGAGCAGTACTTC.

The CDR3 sequence is CASSDLLYEQYF. Here the CDR3 DNA reads TGTGCCAGCAGCGACCTCCTCTACGAGCAGTACTTC. This sequence joins TRBV11-2 and TRBJ2-7; D gene ambiguous. Germline V lookup: CDR1 SGHAT, CDR2 FQNNGV. V shed 5 bases and J shed 3 bases, with 8 bases lying between them. The CDR3 contains 12 residues.

The sample holds a few counts of this clone. The chain joins TRBV15 to TRBJ2-7; TRBD1 might be the D (5 bases). The CDR3 spans 13 residues. Looked up from germline, CDR1 is LNHNV and CDR2 is YYDKDF (reference sequence). The V end lost 1 base, the J end lost 5 bases, and 9 bases lay between the germline ends. This chain's CDR3 is CATSRGQNNEQYF. CDR3 DNA: TGTGCCACCAGCAGAGGACAGAACAACGAGCAGTACTTC.